This TCR beta chain was captured by sequencing in a study of CD8 T cells in Susac syndrome. The CDR3 extends over 13 amino acids. Germline V gene data show CDR1 as MGHDK and CDR2 as SYGVNS. Trimming removed 10 bases at V and 0 bases at J, with 12 bases between. Random hexamers were used to reverse transcribe an amount of roughly 0.45 to 1 ug RNA. One entry per CDR3 protein, called by TCRdb with MiXCR from the immunoSEQ multiplex PCR reads. The sample lists about 90,000 distinct CDR3 sequences, 95% to 97% occurring once. The sample consisted of CD8+ T cells from PBMCs. This sequence was found in a human donor with Susac syndrome. The V and J genes are TRBV25-1 and TRBJ1-1; D might be TRBD1 (5 bases). Written as DNA, the CDR3 is TGTGCCACCTCCCAACAGGTGAACACTGAAGCTTTCTTT. This encodes CATSQQVNTEAFF.